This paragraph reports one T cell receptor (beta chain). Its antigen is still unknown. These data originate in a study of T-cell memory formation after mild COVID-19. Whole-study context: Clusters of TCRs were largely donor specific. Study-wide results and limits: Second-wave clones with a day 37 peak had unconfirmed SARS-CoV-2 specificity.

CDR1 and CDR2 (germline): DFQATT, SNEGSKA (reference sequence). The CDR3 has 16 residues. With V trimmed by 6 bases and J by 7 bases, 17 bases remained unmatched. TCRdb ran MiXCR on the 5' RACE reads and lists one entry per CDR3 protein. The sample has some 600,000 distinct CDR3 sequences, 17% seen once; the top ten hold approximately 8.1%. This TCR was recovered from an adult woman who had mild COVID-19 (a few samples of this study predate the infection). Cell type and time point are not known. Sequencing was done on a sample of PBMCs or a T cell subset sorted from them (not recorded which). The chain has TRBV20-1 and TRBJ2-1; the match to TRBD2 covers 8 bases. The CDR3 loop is CSAHPPGLATGNEQFF. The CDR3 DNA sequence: TGCAGTGCCCACCCTCCCGGACTAGCCACGGGGAATGAGCAGTTCTTC.